This T cell receptor beta chain was obtained from a study of cytomegalovirus exposure and HLA in healthy donors. The data were produced by immunoSEQ multiplex PCR, yet TCRdb's version contains in-frame clones alone and is incomplete. The table has hundreds of thousands of clones, roughly 85% seen once. In its sample, this clone was seen a few times. Material for sequencing was PBMCs. This clonotype originated in a woman aged 18-35 years in good health and CMV-seronegative.

The CDR3 loop reads CASSPPAPAEKLFF. The CDR3 DNA reads as TGTGCCAGCTCACCACCTGCACCGGCGGAAAAACTGTTTTTT. The chain couples TRBV18 to TRBJ1-4; D gene unclear. Trimming shortened V by 0 bases and J by 8 bases, and 10 bases separated the two germline ends. This CDR3 comprises 14 residues. Germline CDR1 reads KGHSH; CDR2 reads LQKENI.